The source of this TCR beta chain is a study of blood T cells in healthy people across ages. Study-wide results and limits: Naive T cell percentage showed a strong correlation with TCR beta diversity.

The V end was cut by 3 bases, the J end by 2 bases, with 9 bases between. Germline CDR1 reads MNHNY; CDR2 reads SVGAGI (reference sequence). This CDR3 has 14 amino acids. Next came a second PCR, run for roughly 7 to 12 cycles, which used a sample-barcoded 5' primer along with a J-beta primer mix. TCRdb analysed the 5' RACE reads with MiXCR anew, one entry per CDR3 protein. Here the sample spans 700,000 to 900,000 distinct CDR3 sequences, about 26% being singletons. Comments on this clonotype: Its antigen is unidentified.

These same records also appear under a second study, on T cells of mothers and their children. As that report states: Whether pairs are related or unrelated, thymic selection shapes their TCR recombination output in much the same way. Persistent microchimeric T cell clones were sought, and none were detected.

The origin of this receptor is a boy younger than 18 in good health. V usage is TRBV6-6 and J usage is TRBJ2-3; D perhaps matches TRBD2 (5 bases). Sequenced input: blood. CDR3 amino acids: CASSYPRDTDTQYF. The CDR3 DNA is TGTGCCAGCAGTTATCCGAGGGACACAGATACGCAGTATTTT.